A selection of T cell receptor beta chains follows, all from one sample in a study of radiotherapy plus CTLA-4 blockade in lung cancer. TCRdb's table, derived via immunoSEQ multiplex PCR, lists solely in-frame clones and lacks some. Here the sample spans roughly 80,000 clones, around 76% being singletons. Here the sequenced sample was peripheral blood, taken from a patient treated with radiotherapy plus ipilimumab. These receptor sequences come from a human donor with non-small cell lung cancer who had a partial response to radiotherapy plus ipilimumab. Some clones in this sample may be carry-over from other donors' samples. Each CDR3 is given with its conserved first and last residue. Each record gives: J gene, D gene, clone size, V gene, CDR3 length, CDR3 protein, CDR3 DNA. D genes are given only for firm matches. Size is stated for part of the rows, as once, few or many counts, or as a class when the clone is expanded.

j_gene: TRBJ2-7; d_gene: TRBD1; abundance: -; v_gene: TRBV28; len: 13; CDR3aa: CASRGQASYEQYF; CDR3nt: TGTGCCAGCAGGGGACAGGCGTCCTACGAGCAGTACTTC
j_gene: TRBJ2-7; d_gene: TRBD1; abundance: -; v_gene: TRBV18; len: 14; CDR3aa: CASSPGTGGHEQYF; CDR3nt: TGTGCCAGCTCACCTGGGACAGGGGGACACGAGCAGTACTTC
j_gene: TRBJ1-1; d_gene: -; abundance: -; v_gene: TRBV9; len: 14; CDR3aa: CASSVGEGGTEAFF; CDR3nt: TGTGCCAGCAGCGTAGGGGAGGGTGGAACTGAAGCTTTCTTT
j_gene: TRBJ2-1; d_gene: TRBD1; abundance: -; v_gene: TRBV19; len: 15; CDR3aa: CASKAPGQGSNEQFF; CDR3nt: TGTGCCAGTAAAGCACCGGGACAGGGTAGCAATGAGCAGTTCTTC
j_gene: TRBJ1-4; d_gene: -; abundance: -; v_gene: TRBV19; len: 18; CDR3aa: CASSYSSRGFATNEKLFF; CDR3nt: TGTGCCAGTAGTTACTCCAGCAGGGGTTTTGCAACTAATGAAAAACTGTTTTTT
j_gene: TRBJ1-2; d_gene: TRBD1; abundance: -; v_gene: TRBV25-1; len: 11; CDR3aa: CASEQGYGYTF; CDR3nt: TGTGCCAGCGAACAGGGGTATGGCTACACCTTC
j_gene: TRBJ2-7; d_gene: -; abundance: few; v_gene: TRBV5-5; len: 16; CDR3aa: CASSPWGETGRYEQYF; CDR3nt: TGTGCCAGCAGCCCTTGGGGGGAGACAGGGCGCTACGAGCAGTACTTC
j_gene: TRBJ2-1; d_gene: TRBD1; abundance: -; v_gene: TRBV9; len: 16; CDR3aa: CASSVLPGTAYNEQFF; CDR3nt: TGTGCCAGCAGCGTACTTCCCGGGACAGCCTACAATGAGCAGTTCTTC
j_gene: TRBJ2-6; d_gene: -; abundance: -; v_gene: TRBV2; len: 16; CDR3aa: CASSSQGISGANVLTF; CDR3nt: TGTGCCAGCAGTTCCCAGGGGATCTCTGGGGCCAACGTCCTGACTTTC
j_gene: TRBJ1-1; d_gene: -; abundance: few; v_gene: TRBV18; len: 13; CDR3aa: CASSPLLLTEAFF; CDR3nt: TGTGCCAGCTCACCACTTCTACTCACTGAAGCTTTCTTT
j_gene: TRBJ1-1; d_gene: -; abundance: -; v_gene: TRBV20-1; len: 11; CDR3aa: CSAKRQTEAFF; CDR3nt: TGCAGTGCAAAACGACAGACTGAAGCTTTCTTT
j_gene: TRBJ2-7; d_gene: TRBD2; abundance: -; v_gene: TRBV14; len: 13; CDR3aa: CASSLSGSYEQYF; CDR3nt: TGTGCCAGCAGCCTTAGCGGGAGTTACGAGCAGTACTTC
j_gene: TRBJ2-7; d_gene: -; abundance: -; v_gene: TRBV28; len: 14; CDR3aa: CASSSPGHPYEQYF; CDR3nt: TGTGCCAGCAGTAGTCCGGGACACCCCTACGAGCAGTACTTC
j_gene: TRBJ1-6; d_gene: -; abundance: -; v_gene: TRBV11-2; len: 13; CDR3aa: CASSLDTRSPLHF; CDR3nt: TGTGCCAGCAGCTTAGACACGCGGTCACCCCTCCACTTT
j_gene: TRBJ1-1; d_gene: TRBD1; abundance: -; v_gene: TRBV10-2; len: 15; CDR3aa: CASRGTAHYNTEAFF; CDR3nt: TGCGCCAGCAGAGGGACAGCTCACTATAACACTGAAGCTTTCTTT
j_gene: TRBJ2-7; d_gene: -; abundance: -; v_gene: TRBV13; len: 15; CDR3aa: CASSHPGYPSYEQYF; CDR3nt: TGTGCCAGCAGCCACCCGGGGTACCCCTCCTACGAGCAGTACTTC
j_gene: TRBJ2-7; d_gene: TRBD1; abundance: -; v_gene: TRBV18; len: 14; CDR3aa: CASTQQGSSYEQYF; CDR3nt: TGTGCCAGCACACAACAGGGGAGCTCCTACGAGCAGTACTTC
j_gene: TRBJ1-4; d_gene: -; abundance: -; v_gene: TRBV16; len: 15; CDR3aa: CASSEVASRNEKLFF; CDR3nt: TGTGCCAGCAGCGAGGTCGCCAGTCGCAATGAAAAACTGTTTTTT
j_gene: TRBJ1-4; d_gene: -; abundance: few; v_gene: TRBV10-1; len: 13; CDR3aa: CASKGRDGEKLFF; CDR3nt: TGCGCCAGCAAAGGCAGGGATGGGGAAAAACTGTTTTTT
j_gene: TRBJ1-2; d_gene: TRBD1; abundance: -; v_gene: TRBV6-5; len: 16; CDR3aa: CASSYSRTGGSYGYTF; CDR3nt: TGTGCCAGCAGTTACTCCCGGACAGGGGGCAGCTATGGCTACACCTTC
j_gene: TRBJ1-4; d_gene: -; abundance: -; v_gene: TRBV5-5; len: 15; CDR3aa: CASSLEPGTNEKLFF; CDR3nt: TGTGCCAGCAGCTTGGAACCAGGAACTAATGAAAAACTGTTTTTT
j_gene: TRBJ1-1; d_gene: -; abundance: few; v_gene: TRBV18; len: 14; CDR3aa: CASSPPGANTEAFF; CDR3nt: TGTGCCAGCTCACCACCGGGGGCGAACACTGAAGCTTTCTTT
j_gene: TRBJ1-1; d_gene: -; abundance: -; v_gene: TRBV9; len: 13; CDR3aa: CASSVTEVTEAFF; CDR3nt: TGTGCCAGCAGCGTTACGGAGGTTACTGAAGCTTTCTTT
j_gene: TRBJ2-7; d_gene: TRBD1; abundance: -; v_gene: TRBV5-1; len: 15; CDR3aa: CASSLGDRGGYEQYF; CDR3nt: TGCGCCAGCAGCTTGGGGGACAGGGGGGGATACGAGCAGTACTTC